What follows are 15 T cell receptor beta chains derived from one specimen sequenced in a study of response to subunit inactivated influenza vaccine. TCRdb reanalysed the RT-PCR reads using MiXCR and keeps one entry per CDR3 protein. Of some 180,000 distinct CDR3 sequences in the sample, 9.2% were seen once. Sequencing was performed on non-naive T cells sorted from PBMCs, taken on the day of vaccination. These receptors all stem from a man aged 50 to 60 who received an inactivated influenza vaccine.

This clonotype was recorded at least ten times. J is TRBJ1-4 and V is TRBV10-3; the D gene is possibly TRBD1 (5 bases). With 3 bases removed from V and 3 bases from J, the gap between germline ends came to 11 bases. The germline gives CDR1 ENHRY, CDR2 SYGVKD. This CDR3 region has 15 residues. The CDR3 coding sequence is TGTGCCATCAGTGACCCGGGGACGTCTAATGAAAAACTGTTTTTT. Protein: CAISDPGTSNEKLFF.

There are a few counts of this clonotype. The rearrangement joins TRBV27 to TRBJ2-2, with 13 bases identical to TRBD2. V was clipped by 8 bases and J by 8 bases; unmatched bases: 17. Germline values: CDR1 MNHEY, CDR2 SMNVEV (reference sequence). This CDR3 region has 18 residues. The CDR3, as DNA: TGTGCCAGCTGCCCGGTCGCCAGGACTAGCGGGAGAGGAGGGGAGCTGTTTTTT. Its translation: CASCPVARTSGRGGELFF.

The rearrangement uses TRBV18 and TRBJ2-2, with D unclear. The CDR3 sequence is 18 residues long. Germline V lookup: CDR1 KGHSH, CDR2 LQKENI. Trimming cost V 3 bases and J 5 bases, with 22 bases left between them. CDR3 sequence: CASSPTDRFLTFTGELFF. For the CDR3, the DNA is TGTGCCAGCTCACCGACGGACCGTTTCCTTACCTTTACCGGGGAGCTGTTTTTT.

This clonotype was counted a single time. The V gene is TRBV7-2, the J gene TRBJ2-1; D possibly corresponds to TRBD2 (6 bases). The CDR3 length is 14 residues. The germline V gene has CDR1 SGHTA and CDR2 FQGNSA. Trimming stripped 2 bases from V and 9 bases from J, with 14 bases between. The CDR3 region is CASSLWGRYGEQFF. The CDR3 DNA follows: TGTGCCAGCAGCTTATGGGGGAGGTACGGTGAGCAGTTCTTC.

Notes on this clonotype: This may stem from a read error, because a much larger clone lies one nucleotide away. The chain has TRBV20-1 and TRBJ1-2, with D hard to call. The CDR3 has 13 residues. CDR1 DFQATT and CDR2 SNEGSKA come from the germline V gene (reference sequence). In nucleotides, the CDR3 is TGCAGTGCTAGGGAGACCGAAAACTATGACTACACCTTC. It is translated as CSARETENYDYTF.

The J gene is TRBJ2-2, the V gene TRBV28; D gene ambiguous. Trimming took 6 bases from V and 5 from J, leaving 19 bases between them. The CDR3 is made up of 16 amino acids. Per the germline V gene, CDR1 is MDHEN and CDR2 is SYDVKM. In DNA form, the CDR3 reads TGTGCCAGCAGCCCACTCGGACGGCCGTCTACCGGGGAGCTGTTTTTT. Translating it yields CASSPLGRPSTGELFF.

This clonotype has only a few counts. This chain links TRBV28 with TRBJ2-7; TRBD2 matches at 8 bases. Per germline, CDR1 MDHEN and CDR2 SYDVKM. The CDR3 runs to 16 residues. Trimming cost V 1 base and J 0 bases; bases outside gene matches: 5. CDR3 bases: TGTGCCAGCAGTTTATACGGTAGCGGGATCTCCTACGAGCAGTACTTC. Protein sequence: CASSLYGSGISYEQYF.

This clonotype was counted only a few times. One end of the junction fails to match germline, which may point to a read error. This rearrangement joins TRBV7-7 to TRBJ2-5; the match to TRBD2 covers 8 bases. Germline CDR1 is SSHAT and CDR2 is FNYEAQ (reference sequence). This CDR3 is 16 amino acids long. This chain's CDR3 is CASSASLAAMEETQYF. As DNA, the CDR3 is TGTGCTAGCAGCGCATCACTAGCGGCCATGGAAGAGACCCAGTACTTC.

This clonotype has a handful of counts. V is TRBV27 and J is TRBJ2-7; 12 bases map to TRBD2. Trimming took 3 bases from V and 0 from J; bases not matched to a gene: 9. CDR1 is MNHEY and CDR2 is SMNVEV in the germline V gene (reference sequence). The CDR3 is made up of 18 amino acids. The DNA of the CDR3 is TGTGCCAGCAGTTTGACTAGCGGGGGACGCCTCAGCTCCTACGAGCAGTACTTC. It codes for CASSLTSGGRLSSYEQYF.

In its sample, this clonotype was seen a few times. CDR3 in amino acids: CASSALGGLGANVLTF. CDR3 DNA: TGTGCCAGCAGCGCCCTAGGGGGGCTTGGGGCCAACGTCCTGACTTTC. The chain carries TRBV11-2 and TRBJ2-6; perhaps D is TRBD1 or TRBD2 (6 bases each). Trimming pared 5 bases from V and 3 bases from J, leaving 14 bases between. Germline lookup yields CDR1 SGHAT and CDR2 FQNNGV. The CDR3 covers 16 residues.

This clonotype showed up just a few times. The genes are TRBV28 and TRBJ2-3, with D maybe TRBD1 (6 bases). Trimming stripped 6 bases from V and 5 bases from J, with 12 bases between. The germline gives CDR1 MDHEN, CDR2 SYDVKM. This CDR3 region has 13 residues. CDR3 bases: TGTGCCAGCAGCTTTCCCAGGGGAGATACGCAGTATTTT. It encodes CASSFPRGDTQYF.

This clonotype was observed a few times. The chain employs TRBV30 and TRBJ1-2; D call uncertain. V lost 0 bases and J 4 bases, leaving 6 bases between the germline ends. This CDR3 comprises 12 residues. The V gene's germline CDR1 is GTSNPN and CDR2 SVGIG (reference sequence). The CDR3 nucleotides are TGTGCCTGGAGTGTAAACAGCTATGGCTACACCTTC. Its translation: CAWSVNSYGYTF.

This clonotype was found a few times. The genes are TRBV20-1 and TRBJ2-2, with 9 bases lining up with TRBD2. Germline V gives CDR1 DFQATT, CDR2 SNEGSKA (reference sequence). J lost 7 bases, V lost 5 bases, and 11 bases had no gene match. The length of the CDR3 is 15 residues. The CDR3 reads CSAAAGGLLFGELFF. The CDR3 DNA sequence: TGCAGTGCTGCCGCGGGGGGGCTTCTTTTCGGGGAGCTGTTTTTT.

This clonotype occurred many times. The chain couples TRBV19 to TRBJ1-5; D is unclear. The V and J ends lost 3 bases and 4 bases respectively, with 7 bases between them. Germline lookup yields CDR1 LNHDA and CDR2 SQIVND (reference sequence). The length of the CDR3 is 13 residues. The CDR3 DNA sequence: TGTGCCAGTAGTATGACGGGTAATCAGCCCCAGCATTTT. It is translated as CASSMTGNQPQHF. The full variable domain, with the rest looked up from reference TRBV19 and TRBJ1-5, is DGGITQSPKYLFRKEGQNVTLSCEQNLNHDAMYWYRQDPGQGLRLIYYSQIVNDFQKGDIAEGYSVSREKKESFPLTVTSAQKNPTAFYLCASSMTGNQPQHFGDGTRLSIL.

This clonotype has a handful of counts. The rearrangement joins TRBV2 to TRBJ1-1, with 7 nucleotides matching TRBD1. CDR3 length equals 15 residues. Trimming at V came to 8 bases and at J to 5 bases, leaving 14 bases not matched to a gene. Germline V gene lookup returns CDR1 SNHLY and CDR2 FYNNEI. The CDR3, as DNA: TGTGCCAGCGGACGAAACAGGGGCGGGACGACTGAAGCTTTCTTT. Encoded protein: CASGRNRGGTTEAFF.